This T cell receptor (beta chain) was recovered during a study of blood T cell repertoires in COVID-19. The sample holds one count of this clone. Sequencing used immunoSEQ multiplex PCR; TCRdb keeps in-frame clones, though not all of them. This sample has over 130,000 clones, with approximately 88% found just once. Trimming took off 0 bases at V and 2 bases at J, with 8 bases between the two ends. The CDR3 is made up of 14 amino acids. Per the germline V gene, CDR1 is LGHDT and CDR2 is YNNKEL (reference sequence). The material sequenced was peripheral blood. The receptor comes from a man aged 55-75 years with active or convalescent COVID-19. This sequence joins TRBV3-1 (or the pseudogene TRBV3-2) and TRBJ2-7; no reliable D call. CDR3 loop: CASSQDAVTYEQYF. The CDR3 DNA follows: TGTGCCAGCAGCCAAGACGCGGTTACCTACGAGCAGTACTTC.